This is a list of T cell receptor beta chains from one sample in a study of blood T cell repertoires in COVID-19. Here immunoSEQ multiplex PCR was the method, and the copy in TCRdb shows in-frame clones only, minus some. The sample contains about 170,000 clones, 70% to 85% of which appear only once. The sample comprised PBMCs or T cells enriched from blood (not recorded which). The receptors shown here come from a man aged 45-60 years who had recovered from COVID-19. The CDR3 runs from the conserved cysteine through the conserved F or W. A D gene is named only where the DNA matches it firmly. Clone size is stated in some rows and not others, as once, few, many or a class when expanded.

d_call: TRBD1
v_call: TRBV28
j_call: TRBJ1-2
clone_size: -
cdr3_nt: TGTGCCAGCAGTTTAGGTTTCGGCAGGGGGGTGATAGGCTATGGCTACACCTTC
cdr3_aa: CASSLGFGRGVIGYGYTF

d_call: TRBD1
v_call: TRBV2
j_call: TRBJ2-3
clone_size: -
cdr3_nt: TGTGCCAGCAGTGGTGGGTCCCAGGGGGCGTTATTTTCCCCAGATACGCAGTATTTT
cdr3_aa: CASSGGSQGALFSPDTQYF

d_call: -
v_call: TRBV30
j_call: TRBJ1-2
clone_size: -
cdr3_nt: TGTGCCTGCCTAGTAGGGGGTTCTGGCTACACCTTC
cdr3_aa: CACLVGGSGYTF

d_call: -
v_call: TRBV3-1/TRBV3-2
j_call: TRBJ1-2
clone_size: -
cdr3_nt: TGTGCCAGCAGCCAGAGCGTATCCAATGGCTACACCTTC
cdr3_aa: CASSQSVSNGYTF

d_call: TRBD1
v_call: TRBV4-1
j_call: TRBJ1-4
clone_size: -
cdr3_nt: TGCGCCAGCAGCGATAGGACAGGGGGCGGTGAAAAACTGTTTTTT
cdr3_aa: CASSDRTGGGEKLFF

d_call: TRBD2
v_call: TRBV5-5
j_call: TRBJ2-3
clone_size: -
cdr3_nt: TGTGCCAGCAGCTTCCGGACTAGCGGGGGGCCGTTTAGCACAGATACGCAGTATTTT
cdr3_aa: CASSFRTSGGPFSTDTQYF

d_call: TRBD2
v_call: TRBV7-8
j_call: TRBJ2-7
clone_size: -
cdr3_nt: TGTGCCAGCAGCGCGCGACTAGCGGCGAGCTCCTACGAGCAGTACTTC
cdr3_aa: CASSARLAASSYEQYF

d_call: TRBD1
v_call: TRBV28
j_call: TRBJ1-5
clone_size: -
cdr3_nt: TGTGCCAGCAGAATGGACAGGGCAAGCAGTCAGCCCCAGCATTTT
cdr3_aa: CASRMDRASSQPQHF

d_call: TRBD1
v_call: TRBV2
j_call: TRBJ2-1
clone_size: -
cdr3_nt: TGTGCCAGCAGCCTAGGACAGGGAAAGTACAATGAGCAGTTCTTC
cdr3_aa: CASSLGQGKYNEQFF

d_call: -
v_call: TRBV19
j_call: TRBJ1-6
clone_size: -
cdr3_nt: TGTGCCAGTAGTATAGGCAGATCCTATAATTCACCCCTCCACTTT
cdr3_aa: CASSIGRSYNSPLHF

d_call: -
v_call: TRBV29-1
j_call: TRBJ2-7
clone_size: -
cdr3_nt: TGCAGCGTGACTACCGGGACTCACTACGAGCAGTACTTC
cdr3_aa: CSVTTGTHYEQYF

d_call: TRBD1
v_call: TRBV6-5
j_call: TRBJ2-7
clone_size: -
cdr3_nt: TGTGCCAGCAGTTTTCCGGGACAGGGGTTATTCGAGCAGTACTTC
cdr3_aa: CASSFPGQGLFEQYF

d_call: -
v_call: TRBV7-2
j_call: TRBJ1-1
clone_size: once
cdr3_nt: TGTGCCAGCAGCCAGGGTCCGGCCACTGAAGCTTTCTTT
cdr3_aa: CASSQGPATEAFF

d_call: TRBD2
v_call: TRBV3-1/TRBV3-2
j_call: TRBJ2-5
clone_size: -
cdr3_nt: TGTGCCAGCAGCCAGACTAGCGGGGGTAAAGAGACCCAGTACTTC
cdr3_aa: CASSQTSGGKETQYF

d_call: TRBD1
v_call: TRBV5-6
j_call: TRBJ1-1
clone_size: -
cdr3_nt: TGTGCCAGCAGCTTGGTTAGGACAGGGGGCACTGAAGCTTTCTTT
cdr3_aa: CASSLVRTGGTEAFF

d_call: -
v_call: TRBV4-1
j_call: TRBJ1-5
clone_size: -
cdr3_nt: TGCGCCAGCAGCCAAGATCCGGCGGGGCCTCAGCCCCAGCATTTT
cdr3_aa: CASSQDPAGPQPQHF

d_call: TRBD1
v_call: TRBV4-1
j_call: TRBJ2-6
clone_size: -
cdr3_nt: TGCGCCAGCAGCCGAGAAGAATATACAGGGGGTGTCTCTGGGGCCAACGTCCTGACTTTC
cdr3_aa: CASSREEYTGGVSGANVLTF

d_call: TRBD1
v_call: TRBV27
j_call: TRBJ1-5
clone_size: -
cdr3_nt: TGTGCCAGCAGTTCTTTCGCGACAGGGGTATGGCGCAATCAGCCCCAGCATTTT
cdr3_aa: CASSSFATGVWRNQPQHF

d_call: TRBD2
v_call: TRBV6-4
j_call: TRBJ2-1
clone_size: -
cdr3_nt: TGTGCCAGCAGTGACCTTAGCGGGGGCTACAATGAGCAGTTCTTC
cdr3_aa: CASSDLSGGYNEQFF

d_call: -
v_call: TRBV4-3
j_call: TRBJ1-5
clone_size: -
cdr3_nt: TGCGCCAGCAGTCGGGACACAAGCAATCAGCCCCAGCATTTT
cdr3_aa: CASSRDTSNQPQHF

d_call: TRBD1
v_call: TRBV27
j_call: TRBJ1-1
clone_size: -
cdr3_nt: TGTGCCAGCAGTTCGGGACAGGGCCTTATGAACACTGAAGCTTTCTTT
cdr3_aa: CASSSGQGLMNTEAFF

d_call: -
v_call: TRBV2
j_call: TRBJ2-1
clone_size: -
cdr3_nt: TGTGCCAGCAGTGGTCTAGCGCGTACCTACAATGAGCAGTTCTTC
cdr3_aa: CASSGLARTYNEQFF

d_call: -
v_call: TRBV5-7
j_call: TRBJ1-3
clone_size: -
cdr3_nt: TGTGCCAGCAGCCTGCGCCTCTCTGGAAACACCATATATTTT
cdr3_aa: CASSLRLSGNTIYF

d_call: -
v_call: TRBV30
j_call: TRBJ1-2
clone_size: once
cdr3_nt: TGTGCCTGGAGTACGGGGAGCTACTATGGCTACACCTTC
cdr3_aa: CAWSTGSYYGYTF

d_call: TRBD1
v_call: TRBV18
j_call: TRBJ2-7
clone_size: -
cdr3_nt: TGTGCCAGCGCAAGACAGGGGGCAGGAGAAAAAGTCTACGAGCAGTACTTC
cdr3_aa: CASARQGAGEKVYEQYF

d_call: TRBD1
v_call: TRBV4-2
j_call: TRBJ1-4
clone_size: -
cdr3_nt: TGTGCCAGCAGCCTGCGGGACAGGGCAAATGAAAAACTGTTTTTT
cdr3_aa: CASSLRDRANEKLFF

d_call: TRBD1
v_call: TRBV6-5
j_call: TRBJ1-5
clone_size: -
cdr3_nt: TGTGCCAGCCTAGGGACAGGGACCCGTCAGCCCCAGCATTTT
cdr3_aa: CASLGTGTRQPQHF

d_call: -
v_call: TRBV30
j_call: TRBJ1-2
clone_size: once
cdr3_nt: TGTGCCTGGAGTGAAGGTTCGGGTGGCTACACCTTC
cdr3_aa: CAWSEGSGGYTF

d_call: -
v_call: TRBV7-2
j_call: TRBJ1-1
clone_size: -
cdr3_nt: TGTGCCAGCAGCTTAACGCGGGGGGCGGGTTCTGGTACTGAAGCTTTCTTT
cdr3_aa: CASSLTRGAGSGTEAFF

d_call: -
v_call: TRBV4-1
j_call: TRBJ1-1
clone_size: -
cdr3_nt: TGCGCCAGCAGCCACCAACAGGTGAACACTGAAGCTTTCTTT
cdr3_aa: CASSHQQVNTEAFF

d_call: TRBD1
v_call: TRBV6-5
j_call: TRBJ1-2
clone_size: -
cdr3_nt: TGTGCCAGCAGAACGACAGGGTTTGGCTACACCTTC
cdr3_aa: CASRTTGFGYTF

d_call: TRBD1
v_call: TRBV5-1
j_call: TRBJ1-4
clone_size: -
cdr3_nt: TGCGCCAGCAGCTTGGGGACAGGGACCAATGAAAAACTGTTTTTT
cdr3_aa: CASSLGTGTNEKLFF